The entry that follows covers one T cell receptor (beta chain) sequence. V lost 4 bases, J lost 1 base, and 10 bases lay in between. Germline V lookup: CDR1 SGHTA, CDR2 FQGNSA. This CDR3 is built from 14 residues. The data are from a study of blood T cells in healthy people across ages. Using a J-beta primer mix together with a sample-barcoded 5' primer, a second PCR was run for 7 to 11 cycles. Using its own MiXCR run on the 5' RACE reads, TCRdb lists one record per CDR3 protein. Seen here are around 1,800,000 distinct CDR3 sequences, around 40% observed once, and the top ten hold more than 20%. The sequence derives from a human donor in good health. Material: blood. The chain carries TRBV7-2 and TRBJ2-5; D is unresolved. This CDR3 is CASSSRHLQETQYF. The CDR3 DNA follows: TGTGCCAGCAGCTCGAGACATCTCCAAGAGACCCAGTACTTC.